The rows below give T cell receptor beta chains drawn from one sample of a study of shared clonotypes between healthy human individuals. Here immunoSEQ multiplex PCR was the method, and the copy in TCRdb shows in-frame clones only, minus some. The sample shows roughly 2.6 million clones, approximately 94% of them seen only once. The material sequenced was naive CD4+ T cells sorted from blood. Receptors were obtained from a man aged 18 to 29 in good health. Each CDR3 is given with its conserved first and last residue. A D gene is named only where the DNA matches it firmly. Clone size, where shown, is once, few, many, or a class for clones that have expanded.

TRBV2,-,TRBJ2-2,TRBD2,TGTGCCCAGCGCCTGGCAGCGGGATCGACCGGGGAGCTGTTTTTT,CAQRLAAGSTGELFF
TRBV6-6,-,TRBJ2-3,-,TGTGCCAGCAGTTACTCCCCCACAGATACGCAGTATTTT,CASSYSPTDTQYF
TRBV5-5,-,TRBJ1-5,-,TGTGCCAGCAGCTTGGTCTTAGAGGGTCAGCCCCAGCATTTT,CASSLVLEGQPQHF
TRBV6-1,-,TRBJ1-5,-,TGTGCCAGCAGTGAAGAAGGTAGCAATCAGCCCCAGCATTTT,CASSEEGSNQPQHF
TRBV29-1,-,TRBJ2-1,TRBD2,TGCAGCGGTGAACTAGCGGCTGTCTACAATGAGCAGTTCTTC,CSGELAAVYNEQFF
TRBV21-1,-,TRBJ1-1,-,TGTGCCAGCAGCAAAGCGCGGTTGAAGGGGCATGGGAACACTGAAGCTTTCTTT,CASSKARLKGHGNTEAFF
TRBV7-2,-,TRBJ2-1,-,TGTGCCAGCAGCCGAGGACCCTATGGCAATGAGCAGTTCTTC,CASSRGPYGNEQFF
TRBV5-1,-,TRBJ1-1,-,TGCGCCAGCAGCTTTGAAGGAGGCACTGAAGCTTTCTTT,CASSFEGGTEAFF
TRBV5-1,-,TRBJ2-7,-,TGCGCCAGCAGCTCATGGGGCTACGAGCAGTACTTC,CASSSWGYEQYF
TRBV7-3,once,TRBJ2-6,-,TGTGCCAGCGGGAACGGCTACTCTGGGGCCAACGTCCTGACTTTC,CASGNGYSGANVLTF
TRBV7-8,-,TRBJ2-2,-,TGTGCCAGCAGCTTAGCGTCGGGCGGAAGGGGCACCGGGGAGCTGTTTTTT,CASSLASGGRGTGELFF
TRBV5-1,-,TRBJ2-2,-,TGCGCCAGCAGCTTGCTTGGTAACTCGAACACCGGGGAGCTGTTTTTT,CASSLLGNSNTGELFF
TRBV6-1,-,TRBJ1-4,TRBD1,TGTGCCAGCATCCTCGACAGGGGACTTAATGAAAAACTGTTTTTT,CASILDRGLNEKLFF
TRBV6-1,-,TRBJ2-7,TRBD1,TGTGCCAGCAGCCCGGACAGGAGCTCCTACGAGCAGTACTTC,CASSPDRSSYEQYF
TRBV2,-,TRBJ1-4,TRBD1,TGTGCCAGCAAAGGGGGCCGGGATGAAAAACTGTTTTTT,CASKGGRDEKLFF
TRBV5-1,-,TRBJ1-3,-,TGCGCCAGCAGCTTGGATTACAGCGGCTCTGGAAACACCATATATTTT,CASSLDYSGSGNTIYF
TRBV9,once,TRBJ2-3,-,TGTGCCAGCAGCGTAGTGGACGAACGCACAGATACGCAGTATTTT,CASSVVDERTDTQYF
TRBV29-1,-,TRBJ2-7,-,TGCAGCGTTGGGGGGCACGTCGGCGGCGAGCAGTACTTC,CSVGGHVGGEQYF
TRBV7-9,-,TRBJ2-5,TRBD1,TGTGCCAGCAGCTGGACAGGGGCCACACAAGAGACCCAGTACTTC,CASSWTGATQETQYF
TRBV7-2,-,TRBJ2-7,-,TGTGCCAGCAGCATACCGGGGGCGTACGAGCAGTACTTC,CASSIPGAYEQYF
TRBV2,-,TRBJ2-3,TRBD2,TGTGCCAGCAGCCTCGGACTAGGTGCTGATACGCAGTATTTT,CASSLGLGADTQYF
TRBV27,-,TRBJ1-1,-,TGTGCCAGCAGTTTTAAGGGTGACACTGAAGCTTTCTTT,CASSFKGDTEAFF
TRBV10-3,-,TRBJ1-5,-,TGTGCCATCTCGGCGCTAGGGGAGCCCCAGCATTTT,CAISALGEPQHF
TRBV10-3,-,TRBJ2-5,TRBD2,TGTGCCATCAGCCCTACTAGCGGGGGGGCCGAGACCCAGTACTTC,CAISPTSGGAETQYF
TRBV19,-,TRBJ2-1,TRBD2,TGTGCCAGTAGTATAACCGGGGGGAATGAGCAGTTCTTC,CASSITGGNEQFF
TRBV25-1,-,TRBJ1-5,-,TGTGCCAGCAGTGAAAGTACCGGGACGGCAAATCAGCCCCAGCATTTT,CASSESTGTANQPQHF